The 30 T cell receptor beta chains reported below all come from one sample, sequenced in a study of blood T cell repertoires in COVID-19. Profiling relied on immunoSEQ multiplex PCR, and the TCRdb table lists in-frame clones only, not all of them. The repertoire consists of more than 11,000 clones, with 80% to 90% occurring once and the leading ten covering roughly 15%. The sample consisted of peripheral blood. The receptors derive from a man aged 50-60 years with active COVID-19.

This chain links TRBV12-3 or TRBV12-4 with TRBJ2-7; TRBD2 might be the D (6 bases). Trimming shortened V by 1 base and J by 4 bases, and 8 bases separated the two germline ends. The CDR3 spans 13 residues. The CDR3 DNA reads TGTGCCAGCAGTTTAGGGGCGGGATACGAGCAGTACTTC. It yields the protein CASSLGAGYEQYF.

The V call is TRBV5-1, the J call TRBJ1-1; 7 bases line up with TRBD1. CDR1 is SGHRS, CDR2 YFSETQ, per germline. CDR3 length: 16 amino acids. Trimming took 0 bases from V and 4 from J; bases not matched to a gene: 9. CDR3 sequence reads: CASSLEPGGRGTEAFF. In nucleotides, the CDR3 is TGCGCCAGCAGCTTGGAACCAGGGGGACGGGGCACTGAAGCTTTCTTT.

The J gene is TRBJ1-1, the V gene TRBV18; possibly TRBD1 for D (6 bases). Between the trimmed V and J ends, which lost 2 bases and 1 base, there was a span of 11 bases. The CDR3 length is 15 residues. Germline V gene data show CDR1 as KGHSH and CDR2 as LQKENI. The CDR3 reads CASSPEGQRNTEAFF. The DNA of the CDR3 is TGTGCCAGCTCACCAGAAGGACAGAGGAACACTGAAGCTTTCTTT.

This chain links TRBV6-2 or TRBV6-3 with TRBJ1-5, with TRBD1 matching over 9 bases. CDR3 length: 17 amino acids. In germline, CDR1 is MNHEY, CDR2 SVGEGT. V was clipped by 1 base and J by 2 bases; unmatched bases: 6. The CDR3 here is CASSYFLGQGGNQPQHF. In DNA, the CDR3 is TGTGCCAGCAGTTACTTTCTGGGACAGGGTGGCAATCAGCCCCAGCATTTT.

V is TRBV5-4 and J is TRBJ1-6, with D perhaps matching TRBD1 (5 bases). Germline V lookup: CDR1 SGHNT, CDR2 YYREEE (reference sequence). V was trimmed by 0 bases and J by 9 bases, leaving 10 bases between them. This CDR3 contains 14 residues. This chain's CDR3 is CASSLARVSSPLHF. In DNA form, the CDR3 reads TGTGCCAGCAGCTTGGCCAGGGTTAGTTCACCCCTCCACTTT.

The chain employs TRBV2 and TRBJ2-2; the match to TRBD2 covers 7 bases. This CDR3 has 14 amino acids. With V trimmed by 6 bases and J by 7 bases, 8 bases remained unmatched. The germline V gene encodes CDR1 SNHLY and CDR2 FYNNEI. CDR3 nucleotides: TGTGCCAGCAGGGGATTAGCGGGCATCGGGGAGCTGTTTTTT. This encodes CASRGLAGIGELFF.

The gene calls are TRBV5-1 and TRBJ1-4, with 12 bases lining up with TRBD1. Germline lookup yields CDR1 SGHRS and CDR2 YFSETQ. CDR3 length: 19 amino acids. V shed 4 bases and J 1 base; nucleotides not matched to a gene: 11. The CDR3 nucleotides read TGCGCCAGCAGCGGGGGGACAGGGGGCCACGTTGGAACTAATGAAAAACTGTTTTTT. It is translated as CASSGGTGGHVGTNEKLFF.

This sequence joins TRBV11-3 and TRBJ2-2, with D possibly being TRBD2 (5 bases). Germline V gene sequence: CDR1 SGHNT, CDR2 YENEEA. The V end was cut by 11 bases, the J end by 6 bases, with 19 bases between. The CDR3 spans 14 residues. CDR3 DNA sequence: TGTGCCGTCACAACGGAGGTCCTGGCCGGGGAGCTGTTTTTT. It yields the protein CAVTTEVLAGELFF.

This clone showed up just a few times. The CDR3: CASSRGLAGGQSVYNEQFF. In DNA, the CDR3 is TGTGCCAGCAGCCGGGGACTAGCGGGAGGCCAATCCGTTTACAATGAGCAGTTCTTC. The chain links TRBV11-2 to TRBJ2-1; 15 nucleotides match TRBD2. With V trimmed by 5 bases and J by 4 bases, 12 bases remained unmatched. The CDR3 contains 19 residues. Germline loops: CDR1 SGHAT, CDR2 FQNNGV. The full variable domain, rest sourced from reference TRBV11-2 and TRBJ2-1, is EAGVAQSPRYKIIEKRQSVAFWCNPISGHATLYWYQQILGQGPKLLIQFQNNGVVDDSQLPKDRFSAERLKGVDSTLKIQPAKLEDSAVYLCASSRGLAGGQSVYNEQFFGPGTRLTVL.

The rearrangement links TRBV28 to TRBJ2-3; 7 bases line up with TRBD1. V trimming: 4 bases; J trimming: 4 bases; junction bases outside the gene matches: 5. The germline CDR1 and CDR2 sequences are MDHEN and SYDVKM. CDR3 length: 14 amino acids. The CDR3 spells CASSWRQGADTQYF. The CDR3 DNA sequence: TGTGCCAGCAGTTGGAGGCAGGGGGCAGATACGCAGTATTTT.

The chain uses TRBV9 and TRBJ2-2; 8 bases align to TRBD1. V trimming: 3 bases; J trimming: 8 bases; junction bases outside the gene matches: 6. Germline CDR1 SGDLS, CDR2 YYNGEE. The CDR3 consists of 14 residues. As DNA, the CDR3 is TGTGCCAGCAGCGCACTCCAGGGGGCTGGGGAGCTGTTTTTT. Protein: CASSALQGAGELFF. Together with reference TRBV9 and TRBJ2-2, the CDR3 gives the full variable domain: DSGVTQTPKHLITATGQRVTLRCSPRSGDLSVYWYQQSLDQGLQFLIQYYNGEERAKGNILERFSAQQFPDLHSELNLSSLELGDSALYFCASSALQGAGELFFGEGSRLTVL.

This clone has just one count. This chain connects TRBV18 to TRBJ1-2, with D uncertain. This CDR3 is built from 13 residues. Germline CDR1 and CDR2: KGHSH and LQKENI. V gave up 3 bases and J gave up 7 bases, with 12 bases separating them. The CDR3 is CASSPLGAAGYTF. As DNA, the CDR3 is TGTGCCAGCTCACCCTTGGGAGCGGCTGGCTACACCTTC.

The J gene is TRBJ1-1, the V gene TRBV27; D remains unclear. The ends were cut back, 6 bases at V and 0 bases at J, with 11 bases in the middle. The CDR3 has 14 residues. Germline CDR1 is MNHEY and CDR2 is SMNVEV (reference sequence). The CDR3 DNA follows: TGTGCCAGCAGCGCCCGGTCTATGAACACTGAAGCTTTCTTT. Translated: CASSARSMNTEAFF.

This clone occurred once. The chain recombines TRBV6-5 with TRBJ1-2; D possibly corresponds to TRBD1 (6 bases). The CDR3 is made up of 15 amino acids. V was pared by 5 bases and J by 3 bases, with 16 bases between. From germline, CDR1 is MNHEY and CDR2 SVGAGI. The CDR3 DNA follows: TGTGCCAGCAGTAGTACAGGGAAATCGGACTATGGCTACACCTTC. This encodes CASSSTGKSDYGYTF.

This chain uses TRBV7-8 with TRBJ1-5; 7 positions match TRBD1. The junction had 3 bases not matched to a gene; V was cut back by 5 bases and J by 2 bases. Germline lookup yields CDR1 SGHVS and CDR2 FQNEAQ. CDR3 length: 14 amino acids. CDR3 DNA sequence: TGTGCCAGCAGCCCCGGACAGGGCAATCAGCCCCAGCATTTT. As protein: CASSPGQGNQPQHF.

The chain joins TRBV30 to TRBJ2-7; 7 bases are shared with TRBD2. Germline V lookup: CDR1 GTSNPN, CDR2 SVGIG (reference sequence). Germline trimming cut 7 bases from V and 2 bases from J; bases unmatched to any gene: 2. The length of the CDR3 is 11 residues. CDR3 region: CALGLTYEQYF. The CDR3 DNA is TGTGCCTTGGGACTAACCTACGAGCAGTACTTC.

The chain has TRBV21-1 and TRBJ1-3. TRBV21-1 has pseudogene status. This CDR3 region has 19 residues. The CDR3 protein is CASSDNGEEQARSGNTIYF. For the CDR3, the DNA is TGTGCCAGCAGCGACAATGGGGAGGAGCAGGCCCGCTCTGGAAACACCATATATTTT.

The rearrangement joins TRBV5-4 to TRBJ1-1; perhaps TRBD1 as D (6 bases). Trimming stripped 5 bases from V and 1 base from J, with 9 bases between. The germline V gene encodes CDR1 SGHNT and CDR2 YYREEE (reference sequence). The CDR3 spans 13 residues. DNA for the CDR3: TGTGCCAGCAGGGACAGTAAGAACACTGAAGCTTTCTTT. As protein: CASRDSKNTEAFF.

The chain is built from TRBV7-8 and TRBJ1-2; D is undetermined. This CDR3 is 19 amino acids long. In germline, CDR1 is SGHVS, CDR2 FQNEAQ. The germline V and J ends were trimmed by 2 bases and 2 bases, with 24 bases remaining between them. Written as DNA, the CDR3 is TGTGCCAGCAGCTTACTGGTTCGGGAGGTGGGAAAGGACAACTATGGCTACACCTTC. Translating gives CASSLLVREVGKDNYGYTF.

The chain has TRBV27 and TRBJ2-5; no clear D. Germline CDR1 reads MNHEY; CDR2 reads SMNVEV (reference sequence). Deletions cut 3 bases from V and 5 bases from J, with 4 bases between. The CDR3 is 11 residues long. Here the CDR3 reads CASSFIETQYF. Here the CDR3 DNA reads TGTGCCAGCAGTTTCATCGAGACCCAGTACTTC.

The chain uses TRBV14 and TRBJ2-7; D remains unclear. The CDR3 runs to 15 residues. V was shortened by 1 base and J by 3 bases, with 13 bases between the two germline ends. Germline loops: CDR1 SGHDN, CDR2 FVKESK. The CDR3 loop is CASSQASQYLYEQYF. For the CDR3, the DNA is TGTGCCAGCAGCCAAGCCTCACAGTATCTCTACGAGCAGTACTTC.

The V call is TRBV5-1, the J call TRBJ2-1; D is perhaps TRBD2 (6 bases). The CDR3 extends over 16 amino acids. V was pared by 3 bases and J by 3 bases, with 16 bases between. The germline V gene encodes CDR1 SGHRS and CDR2 YFSETQ. The DNA of the CDR3 is TGCGCCAGCAGCTCGACGGGACTCGAAAACTACAATGAGCAGTTCTTC. Translated: CASSSTGLENYNEQFF.

The genes are TRBV24-1 and TRBJ2-1; TRBD1 aligns across 7 bases. V dropped 0 bases and J dropped 14; count of bases not matched to a gene: 9. CDR1 is KGHDR and CDR2 is SFDVKD in the germline V gene. This CDR3 is built from 14 residues. The CDR3 loop reads CATSDLHIGGGKFF. The DNA of the CDR3 is TGTGCCACCAGTGATTTGCACATAGGGGGCGGTAAGTTCTTC.

This sequence joins TRBV9 and TRBJ2-2, with 8 bases matching TRBD2. V was pared by 3 bases and J by 7 bases, with 2 bases of the junction left unmatched. The CDR3 length is 13 residues. Germline-derived CDR1 and CDR2 are SGDLS and YYNGEE. CDR3 in DNA: TGTGCCAGCAGCGGAACTAGCGGCGGGGAGCTGTTTTTT. As protein: CASSGTSGGELFF.

The chain is built from TRBV10-3 and TRBJ2-7, with TRBD1 matching 8 bases. The CDR3 runs to 17 residues. CDR1 and CDR2 (germline): ENHRY, SYGVKD. V shed 2 bases and J 2 bases; nucleotides not matched to a gene: 11. The CDR3 bases are TGTGCCATCAGTGAGAACGCTGACAGGGGAAGGACCTACGAGCAGTACTTC. Protein: CAISENADRGRTYEQYF.

The chain is built from TRBV7-9 and TRBJ1-1; TRBD1 matches at 8 bases. This CDR3 has 16 residues. Germline assignment: CDR1 SEHNR and CDR2 FQNEAQ (reference sequence). The ends lost 0 bases at V and 5 bases at J; junction bases unmatched: 8. The CDR3 sequence is CASSLAGGRGRTEAFF. The CDR3 nucleotides are TGTGCCAGCAGCTTAGCGGGGGGCAGGGGGCGAACTGAAGCTTTCTTT.

The rearrangement links TRBV6-2 or TRBV6-3 to TRBJ1-1; TRBD1 agrees at 9 bases. This CDR3 has 15 residues. Germline CDR1 reads MNHEY; CDR2 reads SVGEGT. With 6 bases clipped from V and 4 bases from J, the junction kept 9 bases outside the gene matches. The CDR3 coding sequence is TGTGCCAGCAGCACCGGGACAGGGTATCCCACTGAAGCTTTCTTT. It encodes CASSTGTGYPTEAFF.

The chain links TRBV24-1 to TRBJ2-1, with 7 bases fitting TRBD2. Germline values: CDR1 KGHDR, CDR2 SFDVKD. Trimming took 4 bases from V and 4 from J; bases not matched to a gene: 3. This CDR3 region has 14 residues. In DNA, the CDR3 is TGTGCCACCAGTGAAGCCGGGAGGTACAATGAGCAGTTCTTC. As protein: CATSEAGRYNEQFF.

This clone came up once. The chain couples TRBV7-8 to TRBJ2-3; 7 positions match TRBD1. This CDR3 is 16 amino acids long. CDR1 is SGHVS, CDR2 FQNEAQ, per germline. J lost 0 bases, V lost 4 bases, and 7 bases had no gene match. The CDR3 region has the DNA TGTGCCAGCAGCTCCAGACAGGGATCTAGCACAGATACGCAGTATTTT. It codes for CASSSRQGSSTDTQYF.

This chain connects TRBV19 to TRBJ2-5; D is ambiguous. The CDR3 totals 14 residues. Germline V lookup: CDR1 LNHDA, CDR2 SQIVND (reference sequence). Trimming took off 1 base at V and 1 base at J, with 7 bases between the two ends. The CDR3 protein is CASSIGTVQETQYF. The CDR3 DNA is TGTGCCAGTAGTATAGGCACAGTCCAAGAGACCCAGTACTTC.